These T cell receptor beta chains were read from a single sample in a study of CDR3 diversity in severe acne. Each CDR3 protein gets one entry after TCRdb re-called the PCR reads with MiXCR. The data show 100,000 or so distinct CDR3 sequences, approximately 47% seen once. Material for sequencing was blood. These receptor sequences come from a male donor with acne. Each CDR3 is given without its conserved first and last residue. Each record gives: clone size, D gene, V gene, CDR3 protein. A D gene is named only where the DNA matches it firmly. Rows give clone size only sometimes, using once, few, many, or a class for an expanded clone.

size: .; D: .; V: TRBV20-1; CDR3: SARGRRSTDTQY
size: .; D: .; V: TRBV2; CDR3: ASAAGPANQPQH
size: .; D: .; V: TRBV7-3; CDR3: ASSLTPGGRNEQF
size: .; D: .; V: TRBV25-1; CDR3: ASSEGVGPGICYT
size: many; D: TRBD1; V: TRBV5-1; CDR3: ASSLEGASEAF
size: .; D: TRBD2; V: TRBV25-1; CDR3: AIPGLAGGEQY
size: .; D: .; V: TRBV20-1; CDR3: SALSLSPYNSPLH
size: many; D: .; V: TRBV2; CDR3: ASRRQFVANSPLH
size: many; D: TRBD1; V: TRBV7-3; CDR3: ASSRQGAAGNTIY
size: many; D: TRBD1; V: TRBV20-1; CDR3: SAAEDRGGLNIQY
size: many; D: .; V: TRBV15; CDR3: ATSVRADAEQY
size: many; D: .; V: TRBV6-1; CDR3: ASSENSGSGTQY
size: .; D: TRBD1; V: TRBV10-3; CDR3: AISESLSRDSIQY
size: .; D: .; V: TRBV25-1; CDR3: ASSRQEPNQPQH
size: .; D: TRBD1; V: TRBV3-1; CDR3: ASSQQDRAQYEQY
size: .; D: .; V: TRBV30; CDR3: AWSESAGELF
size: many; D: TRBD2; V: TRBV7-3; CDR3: ASSSPGASGRAEYGGSYNEQF
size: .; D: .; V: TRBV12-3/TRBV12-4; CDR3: ASSVGANPQETQY
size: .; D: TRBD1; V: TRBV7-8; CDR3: ASSQGTAFPDSYEQY
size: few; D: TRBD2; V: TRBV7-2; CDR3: ASSEAGSARVTQY
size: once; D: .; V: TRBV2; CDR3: ASSGDKNTEAF
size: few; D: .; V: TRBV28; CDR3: ASRETHGGRGSYEQY
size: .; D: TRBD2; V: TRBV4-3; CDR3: ASSQVGLAGDHNEQF
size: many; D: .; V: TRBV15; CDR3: ATQNARGNEQF
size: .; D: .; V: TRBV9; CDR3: ASSLTGPDEQY
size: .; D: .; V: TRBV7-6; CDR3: ASSTGTQH